This record covers a single T cell receptor beta chain. The entry originates in a study of radiotherapy plus CTLA-4 blockade in lung cancer. The ends lost 0 bases at V and 4 bases at J; junction bases unmatched: 4. The CDR3 runs to 15 residues. Germline CDR1 is SGDLS and CDR2 is YYNGEE. Only in-frame clones appear in the TCRdb table, and some are missing; sequencing was by immunoSEQ multiplex PCR. The sample shows tens of thousands of clones, roughly 78% of them seen only once. The chain combines TRBV9 with TRBJ1-2; TRBD1 matches at 9 bases. The sequence was obtained from a human donor with non-small cell lung cancer who had a complete response to radiotherapy plus ipilimumab. The sample consisted of peripheral blood, taken from a patient treated with radiotherapy plus ipilimumab. CDR3 region: CASSVATGGAYGYTF. In nucleotides, the CDR3 is TGTGCCAGCAGCGTAGCTACAGGGGGCGCCTATGGCTACACCTTC.